The clone carrying this T cell receptor beta chain was picked up one time. No cell sorting was done before RNA was extracted from the tissue. Three rounds of nested PCR, following a modified ARM-PCR protocol, produced the TCRbeta library. Via MiXCR, TCRdb re-called the multiplex PCR reads, giving one row per CDR3 protein. The repertoire holds under 250,000 distinct CDR3 sequences, with 71% as singletons. The data belong to a study of tumor and adjacent non-tumor tissue in lung cancer. In the study overall: Histology: 12 adenocarcinoma, a couple of squamous cell carcinoma, 1 small cell lung cancer.

Trimming at V came to 5 bases and at J to 9 bases, leaving 13 bases not matched to a gene. Germline CDR1 is SGHVS and CDR2 is FQNEAQ. CDR3 length: 15 amino acids. The sample consisted of lung tumor tissue. The chain uses TRBV7-8 and TRBJ1-2; TRBD1 aligns across 9 bases. The receptor comes from a man aged 55-75 years with non-small cell lung cancer. The CDR3 DNA sequence: TGTGCCAGCAGCCCCCAGGGGACAGGGAGTTTCTGCTACACCTTC. Translating it yields CASSPQGTGSFCYTF.